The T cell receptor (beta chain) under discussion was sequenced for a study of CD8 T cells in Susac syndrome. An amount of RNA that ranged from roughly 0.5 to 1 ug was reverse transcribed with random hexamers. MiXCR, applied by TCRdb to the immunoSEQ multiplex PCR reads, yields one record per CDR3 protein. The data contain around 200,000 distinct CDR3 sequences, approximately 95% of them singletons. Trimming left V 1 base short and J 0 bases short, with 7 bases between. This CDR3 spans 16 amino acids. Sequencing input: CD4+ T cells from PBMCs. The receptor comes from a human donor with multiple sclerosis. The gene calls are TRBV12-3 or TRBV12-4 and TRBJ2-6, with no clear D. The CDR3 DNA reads TGTGCCAGCAGTTTAGGGGTTAGCTCTGGGGCCAACGTCCTGACTTTC. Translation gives CASSLGVSSGANVLTF.